Below are 27 T cell receptor beta chains sequenced from a single sample in a study of blood T cell repertoires in COVID-19. Generated by immunoSEQ multiplex PCR, the TCRdb table keeps only in-frame clones and is missing some. Here the sample spans roughly 86,000 clones, roughly four fifths being singletons. The sample was peripheral blood. Source of these receptors: a human donor in a cohort sampled during active COVID-19.

The chain joins TRBV21-1 to TRBJ1-4. TRBV21-1 constitutes a pseudogene. The CDR3 runs to 15 residues. The DNA of the CDR3 is TGTGCCAGCAGCAAAGTAGCGGGTGCTAATGAAAAACTGTTTTTT. It codes for CASSKVAGANEKLFF.

Concerning this clone: The junction departs from germline at one end; a sequencing error may be responsible. The V and J genes are TRBV6-5 and TRBJ1-2; D might be TRBD1 (5 bases). Germline CDR1 and CDR2: MNHEY and SVGAGI. The CDR3 extends over 15 amino acids. CDR3 region: CASSYSGQGGYSYTF. In DNA, the CDR3 is TGTGCCAGCAGTTACTCAGGTCAGGGCGGCTATAGCTACACCTTC.

The gene calls are TRBV5-1 and TRBJ2-4; D might be TRBD2 (5 bases). The CDR3 consists of 15 residues. Germline CDR1 is SGHRS and CDR2 is YFSETQ. Between the trimmed V and J ends, which lost 0 bases and 0 bases, there was a span of 7 bases. CDR3 bases: TGCGCCAGCAGCTTGGACGGAGGAGCCAAAAACATTCAGTACTTC. Its translation: CASSLDGGAKNIQYF.

In DNA, the CDR3 is TGCGCCAGCAGACCGACTAGCGGGGGGTTCCAAGAGACCCAGTACTTC. This translates into CASRPTSGGFQETQYF. This chain links TRBV10-2 with TRBJ2-5; 13 positions agree with TRBD2. Per the germline V gene, CDR1 is WSHSY and CDR2 is SAAADI. The CDR3 contains 16 residues. The V segment lost 6 bases and the J segment 1 base; nucleotides outside the gene matches: 5.

The CDR3 protein is CASSLFGGRNTEAFF. The CDR3 DNA is TGTGCCAGCAGTTTGTTCGGGGGGAGGAACACTGAAGCTTTCTTT. J is TRBJ1-1 and V is TRBV28; a possible D gene is TRBD1 (5 bases). The germline gives CDR1 MDHEN, CDR2 SYDVKM. V was trimmed by 3 bases and J by 1 base, leaving 12 bases between them. The CDR3 contains 15 residues. The full variable domain, in which reference TRBV28 and TRBJ1-1 provide the parts outside the CDR3, is DVKVTQSSRYLVKRTGEKVFLECVQDMDHENMFWYRQDPGLGLRLIYFSYDVKMKEKGDIPEGYSVSREKKERFSLILESASTNQTSMYLCASSLFGGRNTEAFFGQGTRLTVV.

The V call is TRBV5-1, the J call TRBJ2-1; 7 nucleotides line up with TRBD2. The CDR3 covers 15 residues. J lost 2 bases, V lost 5 bases, and 7 bases had no gene match. From germline, CDR1 is SGHRS and CDR2 YFSETQ. The CDR3 DNA sequence: TGCGCCAGCAGGGCCCCGGGGGGTCCCTACAATGAGCAGTTCTTC. Translated, it gives CASRAPGGPYNEQFF.

The V call is TRBV29-1, the J call TRBJ2-1; D might be TRBD2 (6 bases). The V and J ends lost 7 bases and 7 bases respectively, with 14 bases between them. Germline-derived CDR1 and CDR2 are SQVTM and ANQGSEA. The CDR3 covers 12 residues. The CDR3 loop reads CSAGDFGNEQFF. As DNA, the CDR3 is TGCAGCGCCGGGGACTTTGGAAATGAGCAGTTCTTC.

This chain links TRBV23-1 with TRBJ2-1; D unclear. TRBV23-1 is designated an ORF whose function remains uncertain. The CDR3 totals 16 residues. V was clipped by 5 bases and J by 1 base, with 15 bases between them. The CDR3: CASSSPTRRSYNEQFF. The CDR3 coding sequence is TGCGCCAGCAGTTCCCCAACACGCAGGTCCTACAATGAGCAGTTCTTC.

This chain uses TRBV5-1 with TRBJ2-1; 8 bases line up with TRBD2. Germline V gene lookup returns CDR1 SGHRS and CDR2 YFSETQ. Trimming took 0 bases from V and 2 from J; bases not matched to a gene: 4. The CDR3 extends over 16 amino acids. The CDR3 coding sequence is TGCGCCAGCAGCTTGGCGGGCGGGGGGACCTACAATGAGCAGTTCTTC. This codes for CASSLAGGGTYNEQFF. The full variable domain, rest sourced from reference TRBV5-1 and TRBJ2-1, is KAGVTQTPRYLIKTRGQQVTLSCSPISGHRSVSWYQQTPGQGLQFLFEYFSETQRNKGNFPGRFSGRQFSNSRSEMNVSTLELGDSALYLCASSLAGGGTYNEQFFGPGTRLTVL.

Only a few counts were recorded for this clone. The genes are TRBV7-9 and TRBJ2-1; D is unclear. This CDR3 region has 11 residues. Trimming took 2 bases from V and 6 from J, leaving 2 bases between them. Germline assignment: CDR1 SEHNR and CDR2 FQNEAQ (reference sequence). The CDR3 loop is CASSLRNEQFF. The DNA of the CDR3 is TGTGCCAGCAGCTTACGCAATGAGCAGTTCTTC.

The chain has TRBV4-2 and TRBJ2-5; 10 nucleotides align to TRBD2. CDR1 and CDR2 from the germline V gene are LGHNA and YNFKEQ. The CDR3 is 15 residues long. V lost 4 bases, J lost 1 base, and 3 bases stayed unmatched. The CDR3 DNA follows: TGTGCCAGCAGCCCAAGCGGGGGGGCCCAAGAGACCCAGTACTTC. Translating gives CASSPSGGAQETQYF.

The chain joins TRBV5-8 to TRBJ2-7, with TRBD2 identical over 7 bases. This CDR3 has 12 amino acids. V trimming: 2 bases; J trimming: 12 bases; junction bases outside the gene matches: 8. CDR1 and CDR2 from the germline V gene are SGHTS and YDEGEE. The CDR3 DNA is TGTGCCAGCAGCTTTCAGGGACTAATAGGGTACTTC. As protein: CASSFQGLIGYF. The full variable domain, completed using reference TRBV5-8 and TRBJ2-7, is EAGVTQSPTHLIKTRGQQATLRCSPISGHTSVYWYQQALGLGLQFLLWYDEGEERNRGNFPPRFSGRQFPNYSSELNVNALELEDSALYLCASSFQGLIGYFGPGTRLTVT.

The V gene is TRBV6-5, the J gene TRBJ2-2; TRBD1 agrees at 8 bases. In germline, CDR1 is MNHEY, CDR2 SVGAGI. With 6 bases clipped from V and 7 bases from J, the junction kept 7 bases outside the gene matches. CDR3 length equals 14 residues. DNA for the CDR3: TGTGCCAGCAGCCCCGACAGGGGCATCGGGGAGCTGTTTTTT. Translating gives CASSPDRGIGELFF.

The chain links TRBV19 to TRBJ1-5; D ambiguous. The germline gives CDR1 LNHDA, CDR2 SQIVND (reference sequence). The CDR3 has 19 residues. The V gene lost 3 bases and the J gene lost 0 bases, with 21 bases spanning the gap. The chain's CDR3 is CASSITYLGGTYSNQPQHF. The CDR3 DNA reads as TGTGCCAGTAGTATTACTTATCTTGGCGGAACCTATAGCAATCAGCCCCAGCATTTT.

This clone was counted a single time. The chain carries TRBV19 and TRBJ2-1; TRBD2 aligns across 11 bases. CDR1 LNHDA and CDR2 SQIVND come from the germline V gene (reference sequence). The length of the CDR3 is 15 residues. The J segment lost 4 bases and the V segment lost 7 bases, leaving 6 bases of the junction unmatched. CDR3: CASKTSGGSYNEQFF. The DNA for the CDR3 is TGTGCCAGTAAAACTAGCGGGGGCTCATACAATGAGCAGTTCTTC.

CDR3 residues: CASSPNFNEKLFF. The CDR3 DNA reads as TGTGCCAGCTCACCCAATTTCAATGAAAAACTGTTTTTT. This chain connects TRBV18 to TRBJ1-4; the D is unclear. Per germline, CDR1 KGHSH and CDR2 LQKENI. This CDR3 is 13 amino acids long. Between the trimmed V and J ends, which lost 3 bases and 5 bases, there was a span of 7 bases.

This rearrangement joins TRBV7-9 to TRBJ2-5; D is perhaps TRBD2 (5 bases). Trimming took 1 base from V and 2 from J, leaving 11 bases between them. This CDR3 contains 15 residues. CDR1 and CDR2 (germline): SEHNR, FQNEAQ (reference sequence). The CDR3 DNA reads TGTGCCAGCAGCTTAGAGACTATCCAACAAGAGACCCAGTACTTC. Its translation: CASSLETIQQETQYF.

The V gene is TRBV5-1, the J gene TRBJ2-1, with 10 bases matching TRBD1. J gave up 8 bases and V 4 bases, and 9 bases lay outside the gene matches. From germline, CDR1 is SGHRS and CDR2 YFSETQ. The CDR3 runs to 15 residues. The CDR3 nucleotides are TGCGCCAGCAGCAGACCGGGACAGGGGAGCGATGAGCAGTTCTTC. It translates to CASSRPGQGSDEQFF. The whole variable domain, filled in from reference TRBV5-1 and TRBJ2-1, reads KAGVTQTPRYLIKTRGQQVTLSCSPISGHRSVSWYQQTPGQGLQFLFEYFSETQRNKGNFPGRFSGRQFSNSRSEMNVSTLELGDSALYLCASSRPGQGSDEQFFGPGTRLTVL.

The chain links TRBV6-2 or TRBV6-3 to TRBJ1-5; TRBD1 might be the D (6 bases). Germline assignment: CDR1 MNHEY and CDR2 SVGEGT. The CDR3 spans 15 residues. V was trimmed by 0 bases and J by 7 bases, leaving 13 bases between them. CDR3: CASSYSGGGYQPQHF. Here the CDR3 DNA reads TGTGCCAGCAGTTACTCGGGCGGGGGCTACCAGCCCCAGCATTTT.

This sequence joins TRBV7-3 and TRBJ2-3, with 11 positions matching TRBD2. This CDR3 region has 16 residues. The germline gives CDR1 SGHTA, CDR2 FQGTGA. J lost 5 bases, V lost 1 base, and 5 bases had no gene match. The CDR3 bases are TGTGCCAGCAGCTTAAATAGCGGGGGGGCCCAAGATACGCAGTATTTT. Protein sequence: CASSLNSGGAQDTQYF.

The chain employs TRBV5-1 and TRBJ2-1; 15 bases fit TRBD2. The CDR3 contains 15 residues. Germline V gives CDR1 SGHRS, CDR2 YFSETQ. Trimming at V came to 4 bases and at J to 7 bases, leaving 3 bases not matched to a gene. The CDR3 nucleotides are TGCGCCAGCAGCCGGACTAGCGGGGGGGTAAATGAGCAGTTCTTC. Protein: CASSRTSGGVNEQFF. Supplemented by reference TRBV5-1 and TRBJ2-1, the full variable domain reads KAGVTQTPRYLIKTRGQQVTLSCSPISGHRSVSWYQQTPGQGLQFLFEYFSETQRNKGNFPGRFSGRQFSNSRSEMNVSTLELGDSALYLCASSRTSGGVNEQFFGPGTRLTVL.

This chain uses TRBV28 with TRBJ2-2, with a weak D call TRBD2 (5 bases). Germline V gene lookup returns CDR1 MDHEN and CDR2 SYDVKM. V was pared by 3 bases and J by 7 bases, with 6 bases between. CDR3 length: 12 amino acids. The DNA for the CDR3 is TGTGCCAGCAGTTTGGGGAGCGGGGAGCTGTTTTTT. This translates into CASSLGSGELFF.

This chain links TRBV18 with TRBJ1-1, with 7 bases matching TRBD1. J was trimmed by 4 bases and V by 7 bases; bases with no gene match: 9. The CDR3 extends over 14 amino acids. Germline lookup yields CDR1 KGHSH and CDR2 LQKENI. In nucleotides, the CDR3 is TGTGCCAGCTACCGGACAGGCAGTGGCACTGAAGCTTTCTTT. Translating it yields CASYRTGSGTEAFF.

This chain links TRBV27 with TRBJ2-7; D may be TRBD1 (6 bases). CDR1 and CDR2 from the germline V gene are MNHEY and SMNVEV (reference sequence). The CDR3 totals 14 residues. The germline V and J ends were trimmed by 6 bases and 3 bases, with 15 bases remaining between them. The CDR3 DNA sequence: TGTGCCAGCAGCTCCGATGACAGGCGCTACGAGCAGTACTTC. This gives the protein CASSSDDRRYEQYF.

The V call is TRBV5-1, the J call TRBJ1-1; weak D call: TRBD1 (6 bases). Looked up from germline, CDR1 is SGHRS and CDR2 is YFSETQ. V lost 0 bases to trimming and J lost 1 base, with 13 bases between them. The CDR3 contains 16 residues. CDR3 nucleotide sequence: TGCGCCAGCAGCTTGGATGCAGGGGTCGGGAACACTGAAGCTTTCTTT. This sequence encodes CASSLDAGVGNTEAFF. Complete variable domain (other parts from reference TRBV5-1 and TRBJ1-1): KAGVTQTPRYLIKTRGQQVTLSCSPISGHRSVSWYQQTPGQGLQFLFEYFSETQRNKGNFPGRFSGRQFSNSRSEMNVSTLELGDSALYLCASSLDAGVGNTEAFFGQGTRLTVV.

This chain uses TRBV19 with TRBJ1-6; 9 bases match TRBD1. The CDR3 consists of 18 residues. V gave up 5 bases and J gave up 8 bases; unmatched junction bases: 16. CDR1 is LNHDA, CDR2 SQIVND, per germline (reference sequence). The CDR3 reads CASSPPDRGSGRYSPLHF. For the CDR3, the DNA is TGTGCCAGTAGTCCCCCGGACAGGGGTTCAGGTCGTTATTCACCCCTCCACTTT.

The chain has TRBV4-2 and TRBJ2-5; 8 positions agree with TRBD2. J gave up 4 bases and V 0 bases, and 10 bases lay outside the gene matches. The germline CDR1 and CDR2 sequences are LGHNA and YNFKEQ. CDR3 length: 17 amino acids. CDR3 in amino acids: CASSQDFRGRGGETQYF. DNA of the CDR3: TGTGCCAGCAGCCAAGATTTCCGCGGCCGGGGGGGAGAGACCCAGTACTTC.